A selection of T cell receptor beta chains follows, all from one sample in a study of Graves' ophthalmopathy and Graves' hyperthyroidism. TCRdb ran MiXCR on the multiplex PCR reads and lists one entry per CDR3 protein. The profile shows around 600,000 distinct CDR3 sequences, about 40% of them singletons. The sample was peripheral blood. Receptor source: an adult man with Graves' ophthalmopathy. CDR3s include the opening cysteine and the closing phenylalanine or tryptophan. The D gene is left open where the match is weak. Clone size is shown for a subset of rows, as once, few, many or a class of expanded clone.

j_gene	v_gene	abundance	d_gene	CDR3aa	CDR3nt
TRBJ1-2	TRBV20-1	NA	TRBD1	CSARDRGDRGFGYTF	TGCAGTGCTAGAGATCGGGGGGACAGGGGCTTTGGCTACACCTTC
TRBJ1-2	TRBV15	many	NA	CATSEHHDSLYGYTF	TGTGCCACCAGTGAGCATCACGACAGTCTTTATGGCTACACCTTC
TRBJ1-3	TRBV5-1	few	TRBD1	CASRDRRAGGNTIYF	TGCGCCAGCCGGGACAGAAGGGCCGGTGGAAACACCATATATTTT
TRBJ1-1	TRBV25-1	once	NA	CAWSKVLNTEAFF	TGTGCCTGGAGTAAGGTTTTGAACACTGAAGCTTTCTTT
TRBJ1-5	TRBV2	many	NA	CASTAGDPNQPQHF	TGTGCCAGCACCGCCGGGGATCCCAATCAGCCCCAGCATTTT
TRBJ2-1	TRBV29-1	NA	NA	CSVVLGGEQFF	TGCAGCGTTGTTCTGGGGGGCGAGCAGTTCTTC
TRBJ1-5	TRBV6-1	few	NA	CASNQHRANQPQHF	TGTGCCAGCAACCAGCACAGGGCAAATCAGCCCCAGCATTTT
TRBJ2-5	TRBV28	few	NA	CASRGGLMETQYF	TGTGCCAGCAGAGGGGGGCTGATGGAGACCCAGTACTTC
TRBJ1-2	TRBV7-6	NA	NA	CASSLLSGVIGGYTF	TGTGCCAGCAGCTTACTAAGCGGGGTTATTGGTGGCTACACCTTC
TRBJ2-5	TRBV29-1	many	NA	CSLRGTLETQYF	TGCAGCCTCAGAGGGACACTAGAGACCCAGTACTTC
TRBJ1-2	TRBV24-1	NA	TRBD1	CATSDPTGTDYGYTF	TGTGCCACCAGTGATCCCACCGGGACAGATTATGGCTACACCTTC
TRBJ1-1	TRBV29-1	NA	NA	CSLLNTEAFF	TGCAGCTTGCTGAACACTGAAGCTTTCTTT
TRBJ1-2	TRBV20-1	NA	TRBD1	CSAYRGQGEGYGYTF	TGCAGTGCTTACAGGGGACAGGGGGAAGGCTATGGCTACACCTTC
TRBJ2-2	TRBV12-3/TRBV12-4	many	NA	CASSVRGPGELFF	TGTGCCAGCAGTGTCAGGGGTCCCGGGGAGCTGTTTTTT
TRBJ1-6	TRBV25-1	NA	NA	CASSFGPGTNSPLHF	TGTGCCAGCAGTTTCGGACCGGGTACAAATTCACCCCTCCACTTT
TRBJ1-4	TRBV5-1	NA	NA	CASSQDRNRDNEKLFF	TGCGCCAGCAGCCAAGATCGAAACAGGGATAATGAAAAACTGTTTTTT
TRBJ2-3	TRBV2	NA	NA	CASRPDVGDTQYF	TGTGCCAGCAGGCCGGACGTCGGAGATACGCAGTATTTT
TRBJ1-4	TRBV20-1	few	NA	CSARGGAAQEKLFF	TGCAGTGCTAGAGGTGGCGCCGCTCAGGAAAAACTGTTTTTT
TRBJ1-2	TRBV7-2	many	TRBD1	CASSSGTALSRGYTF	TGTGCCAGCAGCTCCGGGACAGCCCTTTCTCGGGGCTACACCTTC
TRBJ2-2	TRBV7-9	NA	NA	CAGSARGGELFF	TGTGCCGGCAGCGCCCGAGGCGGGGAGCTGTTCTTT
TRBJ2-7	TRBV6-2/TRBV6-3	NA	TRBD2	CASSDGTSEQYF	TGTGCCAGCAGTGACGGGACTAGCGAGCAGTACTTC